This T cell receptor (beta chain) was documented in a study of blood T cell repertoires in COVID-19. At the level of the study: Collection of acute and convalescent COVID-19 samples took place in the United States, Italy and Spain. The cDNA or gDNA used as material had been derived from T cells, B-cell-depleted T cells, or PBMCs.

The CDR3 contains 15 residues. With V trimmed by 6 bases and J by 5 bases, 6 bases remained unmatched. The germline CDR1 and CDR2 sequences are SEHNR and FQNEAQ (reference sequence). How the authors handled the data: Amplification with reference gene primers provided the estimates of nucleated cell counts. Assay used: immunoSEQ multiplex PCR; TCRdb lists only in-frame clones, some missing. V and J calls and clone size come straight from that table; D and trimming were deduced from the DNA. The table lists tens of thousands of clones, around 78% of them singletons. The sequence was collected from a woman older than 75 with acute or convalescent COVID-19. The specimen sequenced was peripheral blood. The J gene is TRBJ1-4, the V gene TRBV7-9; 10 bases align to TRBD1. The CDR3 region has the DNA TGTGCCAGCAGTTCCGGGACAGGGGTGAATGAAAAACTGTTTTTT. Translated: CASSSGTGVNEKLFF.